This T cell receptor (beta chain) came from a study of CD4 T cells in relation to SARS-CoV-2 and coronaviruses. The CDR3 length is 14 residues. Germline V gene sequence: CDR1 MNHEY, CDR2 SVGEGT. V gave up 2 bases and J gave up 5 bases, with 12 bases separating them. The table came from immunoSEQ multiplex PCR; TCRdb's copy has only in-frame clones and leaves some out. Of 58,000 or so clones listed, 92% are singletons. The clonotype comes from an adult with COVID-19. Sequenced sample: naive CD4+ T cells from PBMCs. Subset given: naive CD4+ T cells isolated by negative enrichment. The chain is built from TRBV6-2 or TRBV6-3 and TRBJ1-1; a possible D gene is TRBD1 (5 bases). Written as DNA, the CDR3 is TGTGCCAGCAGTTACCAGGACATGGGGACTGAAGCTTTCTTT. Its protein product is CASSYQDMGTEAFF.